This TCR beta chain was obtained from a study of vaccination and CD4 T cells after COVID-19. Across the study: The stimulating agents, overlapping spike peptides, came from SARS-CoV-2, HCoV-NL63, HCoV-OC43 and HCoV-229E.

Specified treatment: approximately nine-day PBMC culture with coronavirus spike peptide pools or control peptides (ViraFEST assay). Researchers collected the unexposed donor's CD4+ T cells before the COVID-19 pandemic (2011-2018). Peptide pool stimulation in ViraFEST expanded antigen-specific T cells, whose TCRs were then sequenced. Alongside about 10 IU/ml IL-2 and roughly 9.5 ug/ml peptide pools, PBMCs were cultured at some 2 million per well. If enough cells were available, CD4+ T cells from unexposed donors were probed with SARS-CoV-2 S/N and four cold-coronavirus spikes. Deletions cut 3 bases from V and 11 bases from J, with 15 bases between. This CDR3 comprises 14 residues. The germline CDR1 and CDR2 sequences are SGHRS and YFSETQ. Worth noting for this clonotype: What it binds is not known.

The Oncomine TCR Beta short-read assay sequenced DNA from cultured CD4+ T cells. DNA came from CD4+ T cells after culture. TCRdb re-called the PCR reads with MiXCR, one entry per CDR3 protein. The sample has some 8,500 distinct CDR3 sequences; around 35% are singletons. V is TRBV5-1 and J is TRBJ1-6, with D perhaps matching TRBD1 (6 bases). The specimen sequenced was CD4+ T cells from blood, cultured in vitro. The TCR originated in a human donor in good health. The CDR3 DNA reads TGCGCCAGCAGCTCGGCGGGGGCAACGGCACCCCTCCACTTT. Translation: CASSSAGATAPLHF.